This T cell receptor (beta chain) originates from a study of metastatic and nonmetastatic thyroid tumors. Study-wide findings and caveats: Significantly higher TCR beta diversity was reportedly seen in malignant thyroid tumors than benign nodules, in blood and tumor.

Germline CDR1 and CDR2: MGHDK and SYGVNS. J lost 3 bases, V lost 6 bases, and 10 bases had no gene match. There are 15 residues in the CDR3. Every patient was untreated before thyroid surgery. TCRdb called clones again from the PCR reads with MiXCR. The profile shows under 20,000 clones, 20% to 30% of them singletons. This clone has just a few counts. Antigen specificity is unknown. The sequence derives from a female donor with papillary thyroid cancer or a benign thyroid nodule (not recorded which). Some clones in this sample may be carry-over from other donors' samples. Sequencing input: tumor tissue. This chain joins TRBV25-1 and TRBJ2-7, with TRBD2 identical over 8 bases. CDR3 loop: CASSYSSGGVYEQYF. CDR3 DNA: TGTGCCAGCAGCTACTCATCGGGAGGGGTCTACGAGCAGTACTTC.